This T cell receptor (beta chain) was found in a study of CXCR3-negative and CXCR3-positive naive CD8 T cells (dated by TCRdb to about 2019). Study-wide context: Some 130 million TRB reads were obtained in total, roughly 1.5 +/- 0.3 million reads per library. Diversity and physicochemical repertoire analyses were performed on around 10 donors pooled from two independent experiments. Naive subsets from 5 or 6 donors and memory cells from 3 donors were included in the TRBV-TRBJ cluster analysis. Paper-wide results and their limitations: Repertoire diversity was comparably high in both naive subsets but much lower in memory CD8+ T cells. Similar TRBV-TRBJ usage was shown by naive CXCR3-negative and CXCR3-positive cells from the same donor, whereas distinct patterns were shown by memory cells. TRB CDR3s from CXCR3-positive naive cells showed higher hydrophobicity (lower Kidera factor 4), lower energy, and higher strength and volume indices than CXCR3-negative naive cells. Surface CD5, linked to self-reactivity in mice, was comparable between naive subsets; TCR interaction strength was therefore also inferred from TRB CDR3 physicochemical properties. Freshly isolated PBMCs were used for most assays because CXCR3 expression went down partially after cryopreservation.

The CDR3 numbers 14 residues from cysteine through phenylalanine. No DNA is given. The germline V gene (reference sequence) gives CDR1 as DFQATT and CDR2 as SNEGSKA. Each CD8+ T cell subset was flow-sorted in triplicate, with about 320,000 cells per subset placed directly into RLT lysis buffer. To keep memory contaminants out, a stringent definition of naive CD8+ T cells was applied: CD45RO-CCR7+CD27+CD95-. Standard density gradient centrifugation was used to isolate peripheral blood mononuclear cells from buffy coats. A FACSAria III was used to flow-sort naive CD8+ T cells into CXCR3-negative and CXCR3-positive populations. Total RNA was extracted from sorted cells with an RNeasy Mini Kit. Points on this clonotype: Its antigen target is currently unknown.

Instrument used: NextSeq 550. The Human TCR Profiling Kit (MiLaboratory) was used to make UMI-labeled 5' RACE TRB cDNA libraries. The full amount of extracted RNA was used for cDNA synthesis, and the full amount of resulting cDNA was used for PCR amplification. Libraries were prepared in parallel with an identical number of PCR cycles. In the paper's pipeline: With a minimum of two reads required per UMI, MIGEC and MiXCR pulled out about 50,000 +/- 10,000 unique UMI-labeled TRB cDNA molecules from each library. On average, around 40,000 +/- 10,000 functional in-frame TRB CDR3 nucleotide clonotypes lacking stop codons were found per library. After downsampling to 5000 UMI-labeled TRB molecules per sample, diversity metrics such as normalized Shannon-Wiener and Chao1 were calculated in VDJtools. Clonotype-size-weighted physicochemical properties of the central five CDR3 residues (interaction energy, strength, volume and Kidera factor 4) were computed in VDJtools. TCRdb reprocessed the reads and lists each CDR3 protein sequence as a single entry, with no DNA. Here the V and J calls rest on TCRdb's processing, not on the authors' analysis. This sample's table carries roughly 100,000 distinct CDR3 sequences. Roughly 0.38% of the sample is held by the ten biggest clonotypes.

Sequenced input: naive CXCR3+ CD8+ T cells from blood. The meaning of the sample's cell subset or site label: CD45RO-CCR7+CD27+CD95- naive CD8+ T cells expressing CXCR3 (TNR3+). This receptor chain uses TRBV20-1 and TRBJ2-4; the TCRdb D gene call, TRBD1, has no DNA to confirm it. The receptor was isolated from a human donor in good health. Some clones in this sample may be carry-over from other donors' samples. The CDR3 reads as follows: CSAPRPLAKNIQYF.